Given below is one TCR beta chain in context. No antigen is known for it. This CDR3 spans 15 amino acids. V lost 1 base, J lost 6 bases, and 13 bases lay in between. Germline-derived CDR1 and CDR2 are KGHSH and LQKENI. TCRdb's copy holds only in-frame clones and misses some; the assay was immunoSEQ multiplex PCR. This table has around 2.3 million clones, approximately 96% appearing once. The sample originates from a study of shared clonotypes between healthy human individuals. Findings and limits, study-wide: When naive CD4 clonotypes were compared across several donors, 5% to 5.5% were shared.

The receptor was derived from a man in his late teens or twenties in good health. Specimen: naive CD4+ T cells sorted from blood. Subset here: CD45RA+ positively selected. This chain uses TRBV18 with TRBJ2-1, with a tentative D call TRBD2 (6 bases). The CDR3 DNA follows: TGTGCCAGCTCACCACAGGAACAAGCGGGCAATGAGCAGTTCTTC. Amino acid sequence: CASSPQEQAGNEQFF.